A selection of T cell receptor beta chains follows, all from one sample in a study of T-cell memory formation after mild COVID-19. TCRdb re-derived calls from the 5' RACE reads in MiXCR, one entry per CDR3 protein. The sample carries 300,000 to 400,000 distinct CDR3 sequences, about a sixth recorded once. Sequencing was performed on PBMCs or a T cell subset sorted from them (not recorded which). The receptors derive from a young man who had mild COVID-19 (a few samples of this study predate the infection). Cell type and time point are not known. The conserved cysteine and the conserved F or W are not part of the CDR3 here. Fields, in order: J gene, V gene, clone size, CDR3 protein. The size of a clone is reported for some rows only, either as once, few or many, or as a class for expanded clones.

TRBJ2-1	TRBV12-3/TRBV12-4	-	ASSLVQGPYNEQF
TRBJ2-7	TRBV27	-	ASSLGTGGWRAYEQY
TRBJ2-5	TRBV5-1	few	ASSLGLVRETQY
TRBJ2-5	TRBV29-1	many	SATSGGQETQY
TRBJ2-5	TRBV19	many	ASSIAGQETQY
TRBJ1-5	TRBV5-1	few	ASSPLTGSNQPQH
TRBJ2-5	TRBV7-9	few	ASSPKTSGANQETQY
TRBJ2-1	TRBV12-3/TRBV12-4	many	ASSFWDEQF
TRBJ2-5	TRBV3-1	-	ASSKGGLARQTQY
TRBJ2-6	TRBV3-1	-	ASSQTGTVYSGANVLT
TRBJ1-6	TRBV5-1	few	ASSLDDRGLGALH
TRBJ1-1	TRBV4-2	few	ASSQDPKPQGRTEAF
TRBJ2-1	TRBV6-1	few	ASSVGYTSSYNEQF
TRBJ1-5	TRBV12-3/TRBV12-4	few	ASRGGQASNQPQH
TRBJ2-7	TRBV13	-	ASSLTGTEQY
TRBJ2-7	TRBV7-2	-	ASSPDRDYEQY
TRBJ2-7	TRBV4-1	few	ASSNSKGDEQY
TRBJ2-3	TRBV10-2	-	ASSVGLVADTQY
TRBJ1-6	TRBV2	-	ASSDYRNSPLH
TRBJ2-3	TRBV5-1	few	ASSLPEQGRTDTQY
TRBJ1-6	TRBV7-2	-	ASSNLDRGSPLH
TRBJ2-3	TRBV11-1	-	ASSHPEGGADTQY
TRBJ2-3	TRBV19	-	ASSMVAVSTDTQY
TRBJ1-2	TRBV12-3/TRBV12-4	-	ASKEENYGYT
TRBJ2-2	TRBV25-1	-	ASRPGEGAGELF
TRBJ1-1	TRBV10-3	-	AIRTGAANTEAF
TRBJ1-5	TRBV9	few	ASSPDQGSQPQH
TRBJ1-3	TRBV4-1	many	ASSQGRTVLTSGNTIY
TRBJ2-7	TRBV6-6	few	ASSYSLLAGEGSYEQY
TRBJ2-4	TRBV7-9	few	ASSLGTGNIQY
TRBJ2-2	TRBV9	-	ASSVVAGELF
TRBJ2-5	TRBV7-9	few	ASSLIGQGTQETQY
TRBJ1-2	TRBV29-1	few	SGGELNYGYT
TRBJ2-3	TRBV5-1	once	ASSWALSTDTQY
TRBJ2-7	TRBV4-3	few	ASSQGQYEQY
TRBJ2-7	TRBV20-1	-	SAPRPQVSSYEQY
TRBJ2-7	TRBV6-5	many	ASSYSIGYEQY
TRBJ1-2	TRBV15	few	ATSRDLGGPGGYT
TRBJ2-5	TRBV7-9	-	ASSLNSGRETQY
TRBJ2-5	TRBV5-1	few	ASSDGHYETQY
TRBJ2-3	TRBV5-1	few	ASSWGPSGDTQY
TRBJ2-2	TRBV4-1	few	ASSPGGQGMLTGELF
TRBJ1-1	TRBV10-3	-	AASTGQFREAF
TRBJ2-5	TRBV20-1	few	SARGRGHETQY
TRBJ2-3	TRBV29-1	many	SASLGGGTDTQY
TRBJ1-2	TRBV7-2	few	ASSFIVGAPGYT
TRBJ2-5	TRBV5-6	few	ASSLTDGLAGQETQY
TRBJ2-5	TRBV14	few	ASSRGLAGGQETQY
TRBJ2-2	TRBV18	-	ASSPNLQGSTGELF
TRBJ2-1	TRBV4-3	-	ASSQGRGLYNEQF
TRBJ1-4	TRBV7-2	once	ASSLRTGGDEKLF
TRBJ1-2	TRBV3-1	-	ASSQITGEYGYT
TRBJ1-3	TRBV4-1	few	ASRPWDTRSGNTIY